Listed here are 31 T cell receptor beta chains from one sample, sequenced in a study of T cells expressing NK-cell markers. TCRdb reprocessed the 5' RACE reads, with one entry per CDR3 protein and no DNA. This sample's table reports roughly 350,000 distinct CDR3 sequences. Sequenced input: blood T cells: a sorted CD56 or NKG2C T cell subset, CD4+ or CD8+ T cells, or bulk PBMC T cells (not recorded which). These receptors all come from a man aged 18-69 years in good health.

The chain uses TRBV6-2 or TRBV6-3 and TRBJ2-7. Germline CDR1 is MNHEY and CDR2 is SVGEGT. The CDR3 extends over 13 amino acids. The CDR3 loop is CASSVWEPEEQYF.

The V gene is TRBV5-1, the J gene TRBJ2-6; TCRdb names TRBD1, which stays unverified in the absence of DNA. The germline V gene has CDR1 SGHRS and CDR2 YFSETQ. CDR3 length: 18 amino acids. This CDR3 is CASSLSGGQVSGANVLTF. Complete variable domain (other parts from reference TRBV5-1 and TRBJ2-6): KAGVTQTPRYLIKTRGQQVTLSCSPISGHRSVSWYQQTPGQGLQFLFEYFSETQRNKGNFPGRFSGRQFSNSRSEMNVSTLELGDSALYLCASSLSGGQVSGANVLTFGAGSRLTVL.

The rearrangement joins TRBV20-1 to TRBJ2-7; TCRdb proposes TRBD2, but this gene call is untestable without DNA. The CDR3 is made up of 14 amino acids. Germline CDR1 is DFQATT and CDR2 is SNEGSKA (reference sequence). The CDR3: CSATSGVRLGGQYF.

The chain carries TRBV12-3 or TRBV12-4 and TRBJ1-1; without DNA, the TCRdb call of TRBD1 cannot be checked. The CDR3 runs to 16 residues. CDR3 loop: CASSPRGGGKNTEAFF.

CDR3 sequence: CASSGLGNNEQFF. The chain couples TRBV5-1 to TRBJ2-1; the TRBD2 assignment by TCRdb is unverifiable without DNA. CDR1 is SGHRS, CDR2 YFSETQ, per germline. The CDR3 has 13 amino acids.

This sequence joins TRBV9 and TRBJ2-7; TCRdb names TRBD1, which stays unverified in the absence of DNA. The CDR3 is made up of 14 amino acids. CDR1 SGDLS and CDR2 YYNGEE come from the germline V gene. The CDR3 loop is CASSVGQGAREQYF.

This chain connects TRBV12-3 or TRBV12-4 to TRBJ2-7; TCRdb names TRBD1, which stays unverified in the absence of DNA. The CDR3 loop spans 13 amino acids. The CDR3 sequence is CASSRGTGASQYF.

The V gene is TRBV3-1, the J gene TRBJ1-1. The germline gives CDR1 LGHDT, CDR2 YNNKEL (reference sequence). The CDR3 totals 13 residues. Here the CDR3 reads CASSVNPNTEAFF.

The chain combines TRBV6-2 or TRBV6-3 with TRBJ1-2; TCRdb indicates TRBD1, and absent DNA this call remains unverified. The CDR3 has 17 residues. CDR1 MNHEY and CDR2 SVGEGT come from the germline V gene. This chain's CDR3 is CASKSPGQGAWGAGYTF.

The chain couples TRBV10-3 to TRBJ2-2. CDR1 ENHRY and CDR2 SYGVKD come from the germline V gene. The CDR3 has 14 amino acids. The CDR3 loop is CAIGRIPNTGELFF.

The chain couples TRBV20-1 to TRBJ2-4. Germline CDR1 and CDR2: DFQATT and SNEGSKA (reference sequence). The CDR3 covers 15 residues. CDR3 in amino acids: CSAPTRKGAKNIQYF.

The chain employs TRBV7-9 and TRBJ1-2. Germline-derived CDR1 and CDR2 are SEHNR and FQNEAQ (reference sequence). CDR3 length equals 15 residues. The CDR3: CASSLERGTNYGYTF.

The rearrangement uses TRBV20-1 and TRBJ2-7. Germline V lookup: CDR1 DFQATT, CDR2 SNEGSKA (reference sequence). The CDR3 spans 16 residues. The CDR3 here is CSARDIGRPGSYEQYF.

The chain recombines TRBV4-1 with TRBJ2-3; the D call of TRBD2 rests on TCRdb alone, since no DNA is present to check it. The germline V gene encodes CDR1 MGHRA and CDR2 YSYEKL. The CDR3 is made up of 12 amino acids. The CDR3 protein is CASSQGTRGQYF.

The CDR3 loop is CASSLMKPSYEQYF. The chain combines TRBV28 with TRBJ2-7. This CDR3 spans 14 amino acids. Germline V gives CDR1 MDHEN, CDR2 SYDVKM.

This chain connects TRBV3-1 to TRBJ1-1. The CDR3 has 14 residues. Germline V gene data show CDR1 as LGHDT and CDR2 as YNNKEL (reference sequence). CDR3 in amino acids: CASSPGTAGAEAFF.

The V and J genes are TRBV28 and TRBJ2-3; without DNA, the TCRdb call of TRBD2 cannot be checked. The CDR3 totals 16 residues. The germline CDR1 and CDR2 sequences are MDHEN and SYDVKM. CDR3 region: CASTFGAGGQTDTQYF.

The chain couples TRBV5-1 to TRBJ2-3; the D gene TCRdb calls, TRBD1, cannot be checked with no DNA. CDR1 and CDR2 (germline): SGHRS, YFSETQ. The CDR3 has 15 residues. The CDR3 loop reads CASSLQDSRRDTQYF.

The chain is built from TRBV12-3 or TRBV12-4 and TRBJ1-5; with no DNA, the TCRdb D assignment of TRBD1 cannot be verified. The CDR3 covers 15 residues. CDR3 region: CASKRTGQPNQPQHF.

The chain joins TRBV5-1 to TRBJ2-1; TCRdb indicates TRBD2, and absent DNA this call remains unverified. The CDR3 contains 19 residues. Germline CDR1 SGHRS, CDR2 YFSETQ. CDR3 amino acids: CASSLASGGPSTSYNEQFF.

The CDR3 spells CASSLAQVELNTGELFF. The gene calls are TRBV5-1 and TRBJ2-2. The CDR3 covers 17 residues. Germline CDR1 SGHRS, CDR2 YFSETQ.

The rearrangement joins TRBV27 to TRBJ2-6. This CDR3 contains 17 residues. In germline, CDR1 is MNHEY, CDR2 SMNVEV (reference sequence). CDR3 sequence reads: CASSLSTGSSGANVLTF.

The rearrangement uses TRBV6-1 and TRBJ1-6. Germline V gene sequence: CDR1 MNHNS, CDR2 SASEGT. This CDR3 spans 15 amino acids. CDR3 protein: CASGREGGDNSPLHF.

The CDR3 loop reads CASSLGPSGARGGTQYF. The chain links TRBV5-4 to TRBJ2-5; TCRdb picks TRBD2, but there is no DNA to check that call. The germline V gene has CDR1 SGHNT and CDR2 YYREEE (reference sequence). The CDR3 is made up of 17 amino acids.

This chain uses TRBV11-1 with TRBJ2-1; the D call of TRBD1 rests on TCRdb alone, since no DNA is present to check it. This CDR3 is built from 18 residues. Germline loops: CDR1 SGHAT, CDR2 FQDESV (reference sequence). The CDR3 spells CASSFGPRGSHFGSEQFF.

V usage is TRBV11-3 and J usage is TRBJ2-2; lacking DNA, the TRBD2 call made by TCRdb goes unchecked. Germline CDR1 and CDR2: SGHNT and YENEEA. The CDR3 is 17 residues long. The CDR3 sequence is CASSKTSGVLGTGELFF.

The gene calls are TRBV24-1 and TRBJ2-3; with no DNA, the TCRdb D assignment of TRBD1 cannot be verified. The CDR3 spans 16 residues. The V gene's germline CDR1 is KGHDR and CDR2 SFDVKD. CDR3 sequence: CATSGGGIISTDTQYF.

V gene TRBV12-3 or TRBV12-4 combines with J gene TRBJ1-4. The CDR3 covers 13 residues. The CDR3 spells CASSTLGKEKLFF.

This chain joins TRBV12-3 or TRBV12-4 and TRBJ2-3; the D call from TCRdb, TRBD1, cannot be confirmed without DNA. The CDR3 is 17 residues long. CDR3 residues: CASSLYAGTLATDTQYF.

This chain uses TRBV7-6 with TRBJ2-5. CDR3 size: 15 residues. Per the germline V gene, CDR1 is SGHVS and CDR2 is FNYEAQ. CDR3 residues: CASSLGIRQKETQYF.

The V call is TRBV5-5, the J call TRBJ2-3; with no DNA, the TCRdb D assignment of TRBD2 cannot be verified. The CDR3 contains 16 residues. Germline values: CDR1 SGHKS, CDR2 YYEKEE (reference sequence). This CDR3 is CASSLVGLAGADTQYF.